Presented here are 3 T cell receptor beta chains from one specimen sequenced in a study of cytomegalovirus exposure and HLA in healthy donors. The PCR was carried out with 60 Vbeta primers and 13 Jbeta primers. The method was immunoSEQ multiplex PCR; TCRdb's version includes in-frame clones alone and lacks a portion of them. The sample has 50,000 to 80,000 clones, and its top ten clones hold 3.6%. Sequenced input: PBMCs. These receptor sequences come from a woman between 18 and 29 years old in good health and CMV-seronegative.

This sequence joins TRBV28 and TRBJ1-2; TRBD1 agrees at 7 bases. The CDR3 covers 17 residues. Germline loops: CDR1 MDHEN, CDR2 SYDVKM. The V and J ends lost 7 bases and 0 bases, in that order; junction bases with no gene match: 14. The CDR3 loop reads CASTPRGQLQANYGYTF. For the CDR3, the DNA is TGTGCCAGCACTCCTAGGGGACAGCTACAAGCTAACTATGGCTACACCTTC.

This clone counts as medium-sized (0.01 to 0.1%) by frequency. The genes are TRBV4-1 and TRBJ2-7; D may be TRBD2 (6 bases). The CDR3 has 16 residues. The germline V gene has CDR1 MGHRA and CDR2 YSYEKL. The V gene lost 4 bases and the J gene lost 3 bases, with 19 bases spanning the gap. CDR3 amino acids: CASSRSAGLPNYEQYF. The DNA of the CDR3 is TGCGCCAGCAGCCGTTCGGCGGGGCTTCCCAACTACGAGCAGTACTTC.

V is TRBV28 and J is TRBJ1-2; no firm D call. The length of the CDR3 is 12 residues. Germline CDR1 is MDHEN and CDR2 is SYDVKM. V lost 5 bases and J 8 bases, leaving 12 bases between the germline ends. Written as DNA, the CDR3 is TGTGCCAGCAGTCCTCCTGAGGGCGGCTACACCTTC. This translates into CASSPPEGGYTF.